This TCR beta chain was sequenced during a study of pediatric ulcerative colitis. Study-level results: Ulcerative colitis patients shared more blood-rectal clones than controls. A couple of patients had blood samples with substantially reduced template counts.

CDR1 and CDR2 from the germline V gene are SGHVS and FNYEAQ. The CDR3 loop spans 15 amino acids. Trimming removed 1 base from V and 0 bases from J, with 10 bases in between. About this clone itself: What it binds is not known.

The protocol was immunoSEQ multiplex PCR, while the TCRdb copy is restricted to in-frame clones and leaves out a portion. Counted here are some 10,000 clones, about four fifths occurring once; the ten biggest clones make up around 3.9%. The rectum was sampled with one to two pinch biopsies at colonoscopy. Controls had normal endoscopy and no IBD diagnosis within a year. The source is a girl aged 10 to 17 who was a control in a study of pediatric ulcerative colitis. The V and J genes are TRBV7-6 and TRBJ2-7; possibly TRBD2 for D (5 bases). Sequencing input: gut tissue. This CDR3 is CASSLGAGSSYEQYF. DNA of the CDR3: TGTGCCAGCAGCTTAGGGGCGGGTAGCTCCTACGAGCAGTACTTC.